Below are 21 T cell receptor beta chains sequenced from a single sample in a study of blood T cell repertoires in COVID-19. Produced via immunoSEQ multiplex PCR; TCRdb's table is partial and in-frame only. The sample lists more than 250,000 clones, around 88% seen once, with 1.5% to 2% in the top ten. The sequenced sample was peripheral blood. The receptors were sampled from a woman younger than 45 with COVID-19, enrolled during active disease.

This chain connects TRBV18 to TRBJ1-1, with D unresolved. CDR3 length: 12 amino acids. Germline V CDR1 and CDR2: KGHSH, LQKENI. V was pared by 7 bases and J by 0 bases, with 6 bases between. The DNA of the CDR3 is TGTGCCAGCTTGGAGGTGAACACTGAAGCTTTCTTT. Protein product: CASLEVNTEAFF.

The CDR3 DNA reads as TGTGCCAGCAGCTCGGGAACGACAGGGGCGGGTGGCTACACCTTC. It specifies CASSSGTTGAGGYTF. This chain joins TRBV11-3 and TRBJ1-2, with 8 bases fitting TRBD1. The ends lost 4 bases at V and 7 bases at J; junction bases unmatched: 11. CDR3 length: 15 amino acids. Germline V gives CDR1 SGHNT, CDR2 YENEEA.

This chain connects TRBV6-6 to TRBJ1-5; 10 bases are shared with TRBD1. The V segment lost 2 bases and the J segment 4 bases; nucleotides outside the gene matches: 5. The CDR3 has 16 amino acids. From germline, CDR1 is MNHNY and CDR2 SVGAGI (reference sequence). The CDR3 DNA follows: TGTGCCAGCAGTTACAGACAGGGGGCTAGGAATCAGCCCCAGCATTTT. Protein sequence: CASSYRQGARNQPQHF.

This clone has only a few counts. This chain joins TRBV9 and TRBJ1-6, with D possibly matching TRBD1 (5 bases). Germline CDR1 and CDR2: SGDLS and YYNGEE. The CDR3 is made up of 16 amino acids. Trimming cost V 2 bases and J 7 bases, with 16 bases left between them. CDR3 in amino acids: CASSVGLTLGNSPLHF. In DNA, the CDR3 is TGTGCCAGCAGCGTGGGGCTTACTCTGGGGAATTCACCCCTCCACTTT.

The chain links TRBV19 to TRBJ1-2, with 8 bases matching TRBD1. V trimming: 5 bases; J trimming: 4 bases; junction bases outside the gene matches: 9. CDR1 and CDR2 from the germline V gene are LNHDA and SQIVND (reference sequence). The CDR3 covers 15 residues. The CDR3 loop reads CASSSPGQATYGYTF. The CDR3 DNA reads TGTGCCAGTAGTTCACCGGGACAGGCTACCTATGGCTACACCTTC.

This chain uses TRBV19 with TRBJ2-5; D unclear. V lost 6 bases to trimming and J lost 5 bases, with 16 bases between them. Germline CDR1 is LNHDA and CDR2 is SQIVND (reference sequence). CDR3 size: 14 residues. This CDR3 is CASSDQKLRETQYF. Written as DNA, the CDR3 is TGTGCCAGTAGCGATCAGAAATTACGCGAGACCCAGTACTTC.

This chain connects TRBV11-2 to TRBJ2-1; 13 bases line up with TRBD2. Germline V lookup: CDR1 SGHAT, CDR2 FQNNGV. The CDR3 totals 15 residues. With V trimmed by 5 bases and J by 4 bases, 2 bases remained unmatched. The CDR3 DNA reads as TGTGCCAGCAGCCAACTAGCGGGGGGGTACAATGAGCAGTTCTTC. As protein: CASSQLAGGYNEQFF. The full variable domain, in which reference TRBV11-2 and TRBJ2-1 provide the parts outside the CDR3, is EAGVAQSPRYKIIEKRQSVAFWCNPISGHATLYWYQQILGQGPKLLIQFQNNGVVDDSQLPKDRFSAERLKGVDSTLKIQPAKLEDSAVYLCASSQLAGGYNEQFFGPGTRLTVL.

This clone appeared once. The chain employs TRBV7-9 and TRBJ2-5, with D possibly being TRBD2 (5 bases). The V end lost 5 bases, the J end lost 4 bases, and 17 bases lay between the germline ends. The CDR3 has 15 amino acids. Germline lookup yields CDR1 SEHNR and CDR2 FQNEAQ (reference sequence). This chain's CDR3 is CASSPRASAGETQYF. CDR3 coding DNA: TGTGCCAGCAGCCCCCGCGCGAGCGCGGGAGAGACCCAGTACTTC.

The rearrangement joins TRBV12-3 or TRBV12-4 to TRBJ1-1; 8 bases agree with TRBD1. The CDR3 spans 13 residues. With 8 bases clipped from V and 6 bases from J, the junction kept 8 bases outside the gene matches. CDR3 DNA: TGTGCCAGCCAACTGACAGGGGTTCCTGAAGCTTTCTTT. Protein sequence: CASQLTGVPEAFF.

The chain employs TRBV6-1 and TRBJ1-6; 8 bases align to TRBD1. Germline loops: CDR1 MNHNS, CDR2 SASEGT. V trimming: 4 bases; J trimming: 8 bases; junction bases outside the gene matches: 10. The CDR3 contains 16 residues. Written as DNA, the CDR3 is TGTGCCAGCAGTGTGGGTGCAGGGGGCGCAGATTCACCCCTCCACTTT. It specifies CASSVGAGGADSPLHF.

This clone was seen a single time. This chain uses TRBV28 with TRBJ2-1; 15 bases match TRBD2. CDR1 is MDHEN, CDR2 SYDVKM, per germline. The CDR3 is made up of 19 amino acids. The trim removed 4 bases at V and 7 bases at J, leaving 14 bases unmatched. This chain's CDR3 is CASSSPGLAGGRLGNEQFF. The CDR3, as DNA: TGTGCCAGCAGTTCGCCGGGACTAGCGGGGGGTAGGTTGGGGAATGAGCAGTTCTTC.

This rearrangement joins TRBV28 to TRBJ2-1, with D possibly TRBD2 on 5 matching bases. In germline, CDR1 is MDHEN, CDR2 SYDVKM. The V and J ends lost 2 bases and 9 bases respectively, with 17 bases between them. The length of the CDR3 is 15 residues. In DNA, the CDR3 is TGTGCCAGCAGTTTAACGCCCCGGGGTCCAGGTGAGCAGTTCTTC. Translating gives CASSLTPRGPGEQFF.

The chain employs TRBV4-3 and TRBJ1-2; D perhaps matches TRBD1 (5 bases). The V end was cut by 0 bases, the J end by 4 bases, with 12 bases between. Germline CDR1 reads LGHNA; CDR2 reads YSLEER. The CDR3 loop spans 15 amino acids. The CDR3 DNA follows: TGCGCCAGCAGCCAAGAAGACAGCTTTTTCTATGGCTACACCTTC. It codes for CASSQEDSFFYGYTF.

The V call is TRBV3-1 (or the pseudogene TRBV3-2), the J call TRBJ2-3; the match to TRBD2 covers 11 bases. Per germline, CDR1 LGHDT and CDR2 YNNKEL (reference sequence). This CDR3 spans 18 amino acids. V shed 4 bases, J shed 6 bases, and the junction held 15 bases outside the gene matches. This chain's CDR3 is CASSRINTPSGGLDTQYF. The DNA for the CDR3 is TGTGCCAGCAGCCGGATTAATACGCCTAGCGGGGGGCTGGATACGCAGTATTTT.

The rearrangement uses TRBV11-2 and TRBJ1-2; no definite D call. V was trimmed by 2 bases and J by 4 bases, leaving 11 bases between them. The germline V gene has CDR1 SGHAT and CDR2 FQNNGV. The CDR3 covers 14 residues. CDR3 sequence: CASSLTGAAYGYTF. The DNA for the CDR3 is TGTGCCAGCAGCTTAACCGGAGCAGCCTATGGCTACACCTTC.

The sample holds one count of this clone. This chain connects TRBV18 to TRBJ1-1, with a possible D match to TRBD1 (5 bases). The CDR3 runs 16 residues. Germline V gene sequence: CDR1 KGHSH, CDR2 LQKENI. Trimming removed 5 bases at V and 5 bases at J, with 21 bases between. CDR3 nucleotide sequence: TGTGCCAGCTCATCAGAATACCGGGATCGGGGGACTGAAGCTTTCTTT. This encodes CASSSEYRDRGTEAFF.

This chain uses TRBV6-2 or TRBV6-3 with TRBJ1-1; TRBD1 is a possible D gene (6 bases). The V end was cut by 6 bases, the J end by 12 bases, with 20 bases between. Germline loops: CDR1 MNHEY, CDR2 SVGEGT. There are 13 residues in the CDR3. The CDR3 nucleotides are TGTGCCAGCAGCCGAACAGGGACCAGCGCGACTTTCTTT. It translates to CASSRTGTSATFF.

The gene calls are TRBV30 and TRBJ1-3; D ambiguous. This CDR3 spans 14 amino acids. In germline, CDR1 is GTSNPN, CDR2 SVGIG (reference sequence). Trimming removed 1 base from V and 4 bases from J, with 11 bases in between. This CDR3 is CAWSGVGRGNTIYF. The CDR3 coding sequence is TGTGCCTGGAGTGGGGTAGGGAGAGGAAACACCATATATTTT.

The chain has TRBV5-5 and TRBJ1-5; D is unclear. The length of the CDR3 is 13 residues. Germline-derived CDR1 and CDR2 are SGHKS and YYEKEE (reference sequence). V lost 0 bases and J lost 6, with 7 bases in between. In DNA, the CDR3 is TGTGCCAGCAGCTTGGATGTTAGTCAGCCCCAGCATTTT. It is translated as CASSLDVSQPQHF.

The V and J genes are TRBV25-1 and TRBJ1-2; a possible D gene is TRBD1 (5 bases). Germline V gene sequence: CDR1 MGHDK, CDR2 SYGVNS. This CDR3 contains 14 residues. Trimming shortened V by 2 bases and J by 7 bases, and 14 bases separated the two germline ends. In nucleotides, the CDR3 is TGTGCCAGCAGTGAACAGGGAAGGATGAGTGGCTACACCTTC. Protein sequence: CASSEQGRMSGYTF.

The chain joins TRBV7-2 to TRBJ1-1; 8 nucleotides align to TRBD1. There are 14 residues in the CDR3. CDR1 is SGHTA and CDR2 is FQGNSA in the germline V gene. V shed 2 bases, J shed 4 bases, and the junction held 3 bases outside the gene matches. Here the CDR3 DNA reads TGTGCCAGCAGCTTAAGACAGGGGAGCACTGAAGCTTTCTTT. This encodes CASSLRQGSTEAFF.